Included here is one TCR beta chain sequence, with context. The antigen remains unidentified. Produced via immunoSEQ multiplex PCR; TCRdb's table is partial and in-frame only. The sample holds around 53,000 clones; around 85% are singletons and the top ten take 2.8%. The sample belongs to a study of OX40 agonist ivuxolimab in advanced cancers. Study-wide results and caveats: Several nonresponders also turned out to have low normalized T-cell clonal expansion.

The TCR originated in an adult with an advanced solid tumor such as melanoma, head and neck, liver or kidney cancer. Specimen: CD4+ or CD8+ T cells sorted from blood, collected in a trial of the OX40 agonist ivuxolimab.

The chain's CDR3 is CASSATGNNSPLHF. The CDR3, as DNA: TGTGCCAGCAGTGCGACAGGGAATAATTCACCCCTCCACTTT. The chain couples TRBV27 to TRBJ1-6, with TRBD1 matching 7 bases. After removal of 5 bases from V and 5 bases from J, the junction contained 3 bases not matched to a gene. The CDR3 sequence is 14 residues long. Per germline, CDR1 MNHEY and CDR2 SMNVEV (reference sequence).